This T cell receptor beta chain was sequenced for a study of T-cell memory formation after mild COVID-19. This clonotype was picked up a small number of times. The CDR3 is 13 amino acids. In germline, CDR1 is SGHKS, CDR2 YYEKEE (reference sequence). The V gene end was trimmed by 2 bases and the J gene end by 8 bases; junction bases not matched to a gene: 5. TCRdb re-analysed the 5' RACE reads in MiXCR, keeping a single row per CDR3 protein. The sample has just under 350,000 distinct CDR3 sequences; 13% are singletons. The receptor's source is a man between 18 and 29 years old who had mild COVID-19 (a few samples of this study predate the infection). Cell type and time point are not known. Source material: PBMCs or a T cell subset sorted from them (not recorded which). The chain employs TRBV5-5 and TRBJ1-2; 8 bases agree with TRBD1. CDR3 sequence: CASSFGTGGGYTF. The DNA of the CDR3 is TGTGCCAGCAGCTTCGGGACAGGCGGGGGCTACACCTTC. The variable domain in full, with the rest retrieved from reference TRBV5-5 and TRBJ1-2, is DAGVTQSPTHLIKTRGQQVTLRCSPISGHKSVSWYQQVLGQGPQFIFQYYEKEERGRGNFPDRFSARQFPNYSSELNVNALLLGDSALYLCASSFGTGGGYTFGSGTRLTVV.